This T cell receptor (beta chain) was recovered during a study of T cells expressing NK-cell markers. As regards this clonotype: Its cognate antigen is unknown.

TCRdb reprocessed the 5' RACE reads; each CDR3 protein has one entry and no DNA is given. In total, the table holds 500,000 to 700,000 distinct CDR3 sequences. This CDR3 is built from 15 residues. Germline CDR1 reads SGHRS; CDR2 reads YFSETQ. Whole-study findings and limits: In a group of about 6 donors, dominant NKG2C+ clonotypes represented roughly 1.0-7.5% of CD8+ T cells.

This rearrangement joins TRBV5-1 to TRBJ1-4. Sequenced material: blood T cells: a sorted CD56 or NKG2C T cell subset, CD4+ or CD8+ T cells, or bulk PBMC T cells (not recorded which). The sequence came from a man between 18 and 29 years old in good health. The CDR3 sequence: CASSLRPISGEKLFF.